This T cell receptor beta chain was sequenced during a study of CXCR3-negative and CXCR3-positive naive CD8 T cells. Through 5' RACE with UMI labels, the TRB cDNA libraries were prepared. No DNA is given; TCRdb re-called the 5' RACE reads and lists each CDR3 protein once. This sample contains under 150,000 distinct CDR3 sequences. In the case of this clonotype: Its target is unknown.

Germline V gene data show CDR1 as MGHRA and CDR2 as YSYEKL. There are 13 residues in the CDR3. General study findings and limits: The study found CXCR3 expression partially decreased after cryopreservation and ran most assays on fresh PBMCs. The study found that naive CXCR3-negative and CXCR3-positive cells shared TRBV-TRBJ usage, while memory cells differed. The naive subsets expressed comparable surface CD5, and the authors inferred TCR strength from TRB CDR3 properties. CXCR3-negative naive cells had less hydrophobic TRB CDR3s than did CXCR3-positive naive cells.

The rearrangement joins TRBV4-1 to TRBJ1-2; absent DNA, TCRdb's TRBD1 call cannot be checked. The source material was naive CXCR3+ CD8+ T cells from blood. Described subset: CD45RO-CCR7+CD27+CD95- naive CD8+ T cells expressing CXCR3 (TNR3+). The receptor comes from a human donor in good health. Some clones in this sample may be carry-over from other donors' samples. This chain's CDR3 is CASSPEGTLGYTF.